The 15 T cell receptor beta chains below come from one sample, sequenced in a study of liver allograft versus peripheral blood T cells. Study-wide context: Comparative analysis was performed on T cell receptor repertoires from transplanted livers and from recipients' peripheral blood.

MiXCR was run by TCRdb on the reads, yielding one entry per CDR3 protein. The sample includes fewer than 15,000 distinct CDR3 sequences, about 19% of them seen just once. The source is a human patient who had a liver transplant. Some T cells may possibly be graft donor cells.

This clonotype was seen only a few times. The gene calls are TRBV7-2 and TRBJ2-7; 15 nucleotides align to TRBD2. The germline gives CDR1 SGHTA, CDR2 FQGNSA. V lost 6 bases to trimming and J lost 4 bases; unmatched junction nucleotides: 4. The CDR3 sequence is 15 residues long. CDR3 bases: TGTGCCAGCAGGTGGGGACTAGCGGGGGGATACGAGCAGTACTTC. Its translation: CASRWGLAGGYEQYF.

The J gene is TRBJ1-6, the V gene TRBV5-6; D is undetermined. V lost 4 bases and J 0 bases, leaving 17 bases between the germline ends. Germline CDR1 SGHDT, CDR2 YYEEEE. There are 18 residues in the CDR3. The CDR3 DNA is TGTGCCAGCAGCAGTGCTGCGGCGTCGAGCTCCTATAATTCACCCCTCCACTTT. Protein: CASSSAAASSSYNSPLHF.

This clonotype is labeled medium-sized. CDR3 nucleotide sequence: TGTGCCATCAGTGCTGCGGGCACAGATACGCAGTATTTT. Amino acid sequence: CAISAAGTDTQYF. The chain employs TRBV10-3 and TRBJ2-3; D unresolved. This CDR3 spans 13 amino acids. The germline CDR1 and CDR2 sequences are ENHRY and SYGVKD. The germline V and J ends were trimmed by 4 bases and 1 base, with 6 bases remaining between them.

This chain uses TRBV28 with TRBJ2-5, with TRBD1 matching over 9 bases. This CDR3 is 13 amino acids long. J gave up 5 bases and V 4 bases, and 2 bases lay outside the gene matches. CDR1 MDHEN and CDR2 SYDVKM come from the germline V gene. CDR3 amino acids: CASSWDREETQYF. The CDR3 DNA is TGTGCCAGCAGTTGGGACAGGGAGGAGACCCAGTACTTC.

The V call is TRBV28, the J call TRBJ1-4; 7 nucleotides align to TRBD1. Germline CDR1 and CDR2: MDHEN and SYDVKM. This CDR3 has 14 amino acids. V shed 11 bases, J shed 7 bases, and the junction held 13 bases outside the gene matches. The CDR3 bases are TGTGCCGTGACAGGGTCCAGGGAGAGTGAAAAACTGTTTTTT. It encodes CAVTGSRESEKLFF.

The V and J genes are TRBV10-3 and TRBJ1-6; 7 bases map to TRBD1. The CDR3 covers 16 residues. V shed 3 bases and J 8 bases; nucleotides not matched to a gene: 10. CDR1 and CDR2 from the germline V gene are ENHRY and SYGVKD. CDR3 region: CAISEGQELTYSPLHF. The CDR3 DNA follows: TGTGCCATCAGTGAAGGACAGGAGCTAACTTATTCACCCCTCCACTTT.

This clonotype was counted many times. This sequence joins TRBV18 and TRBJ1-4; TRBD1 matches at 7 bases. Trimming at V came to 0 bases and at J to 7 bases, leaving 2 bases not matched to a gene. CDR1 KGHSH and CDR2 LQKENI come from the germline V gene. The CDR3 extends over 14 amino acids. CDR3 nucleotides: TGTGCCAGCTCACCACCGACAGGGCGTGAAAAACTGTTTTTT. Residues: CASSPPTGREKLFF.

The V call is TRBV11-1, the J call TRBJ2-1; 7 bases agree with TRBD1. The DNA end lines up better with TRBJ1-2; the J call may be wrong. In germline, CDR1 is SGHAT, CDR2 FQDESV (reference sequence). The CDR3 is 13 residues long. The CDR3 coding sequence is TGTGCCAGCAGTGCCGACAGGGACCTTGGCTACACCTTC. Amino acids: CASSADRDLGYTF.

This clonotype was recorded many times. The chain has TRBV5-4 and TRBJ2-3, with TRBD2 as a possible D gene (7 bases). Germline V gene data show CDR1 as SGHNT and CDR2 as YYREEE (reference sequence). Trimming took off 4 bases at V and 0 bases at J, with 15 bases between the two ends. The CDR3 has 16 amino acids. In nucleotides, the CDR3 is TGTGCCAGCAGCCCGGGGGGCCTAGGGAGCACAGATACGCAGTATTTT. Its translation is CASSPGGLGSTDTQYF.

Relative to its sample, this clonotype is medium-sized. The chain employs TRBV10-3 and TRBJ2-1; TRBD2 matches at 13 bases. Germline-derived CDR1 and CDR2 are ENHRY and SYGVKD. The CDR3 runs to 16 residues. Trimming at V came to 6 bases and at J to 4 bases, leaving 6 bases not matched to a gene. The CDR3 coding sequence is TGTGCCATCAGGCCGGGACTAGCGGGGAATTACAATGAGCAGTTCTTC. The encoded protein is CAIRPGLAGNYNEQFF.

The rearrangement joins TRBV28 to TRBJ1-4; D unresolved. This CDR3 has 14 residues. V shed 3 bases and J shed 0 bases, with 5 bases lying between them. Germline CDR1 is MDHEN and CDR2 is SYDVKM. The CDR3, as DNA: TGTGCCAGCAGTTTCAGTGCAACTAATGAAAAACTGTTTTTT. Translation gives CASSFSATNEKLFF. Full variable domain (missing parts from reference TRBV28 and TRBJ1-4): DVKVTQSSRYLVKRTGEKVFLECVQDMDHENMFWYRQDPGLGLRLIYFSYDVKMKEKGDIPEGYSVSREKKERFSLILESASTNQTSMYLCASSFSATNEKLFFGSGTQLSVL.

This chain joins TRBV20-1 and TRBJ1-1, with a possible D match to TRBD1 (6 bases). CDR1 DFQATT and CDR2 SNEGSKA come from the germline V gene (reference sequence). Trimming pared 3 bases from V and 1 base from J, leaving 12 bases between. This CDR3 spans 14 amino acids. This chain's CDR3 is CSARLGGTNTEAFF. The CDR3 DNA follows: TGCAGTGCTAGGTTGGGGGGCACGAACACTGAAGCTTTCTTT.

The rearrangement joins TRBV5-6 to TRBJ2-5, with TRBD2 identical over 11 bases. The CDR3 runs 15 residues. Germline V gives CDR1 SGHDT, CDR2 YYEEEE. The V and J ends lost 4 bases and 4 bases, in that order; junction bases with no gene match: 6. CDR3 coding DNA: TGTGCCAGCAGCCCTTTAGCGGGGGGGCGAGAGACCCAGTACTTC. Translating gives CASSPLAGGRETQYF.

A note on this clonotype: Being one base from a much bigger clone, this may be a read error. V and J are TRBV7-2 and TRBJ1-1, with D hard to call. The germline CDR1 and CDR2 sequences are SGHTA and FQGNSA. With 9 bases removed from V and 6 bases from J, the gap between germline ends came to 11 bases. This CDR3 spans 11 amino acids. The CDR3 loop reads CARSPRSEAFF. Here the CDR3 DNA reads TGTGCCAGAAGCCCGCGTTCTGAAGCTTTCTTT.

This clonotype was detected only a few times. V usage is TRBV6-5 and J usage is TRBJ1-5, with 7 bases identical to TRBD1. Germline V CDR1 and CDR2: MNHEY, SVGAGI. Trimming took 6 bases from V and 0 from J; bases not matched to a gene: 5. The CDR3 contains 15 residues. CDR3 amino acids: CASRPGGNSNQPQHF. CDR3 bases: TGTGCCAGCAGACCAGGGGGAAATAGCAATCAGCCCCAGCATTTT.